This T cell receptor beta chain came from a study of siplizumab effects on memory and regulatory T cells. General study results and limits: The mean Treg-derived percentage of mappable alloreactive CD4+ clones was around 69% with siplizumab compared with about 30% in controls. Proliferating Tregs in siplizumab cultures were never verified as suppressive.

Sequenced by immunoSEQ multiplex PCR; TCRdb stores in-frame clones only, minus some. The sample holds about 100,000 clones, roughly 94% seen once. CDR3 size: 16 residues. Germline-derived CDR1 and CDR2 are MNHEY and SMNVEV (reference sequence). Trimming removed 1 base from V and 0 bases from J, with 12 bases in between. As regards this clone: The antigen is not known.

The material sequenced was non-Treg CD4+ T cells sorted from blood. The TCR was taken from a human donor in good health. The chain has TRBV27 and TRBJ1-1; tentative D call: TRBD1 (6 bases). CDR3 DNA sequence: TGTGCCAGCAGTTTATGGGGAACAGGGCTGAACACTGAAGCTTTCTTT. Translated, it gives CASSLWGTGLNTEAFF.